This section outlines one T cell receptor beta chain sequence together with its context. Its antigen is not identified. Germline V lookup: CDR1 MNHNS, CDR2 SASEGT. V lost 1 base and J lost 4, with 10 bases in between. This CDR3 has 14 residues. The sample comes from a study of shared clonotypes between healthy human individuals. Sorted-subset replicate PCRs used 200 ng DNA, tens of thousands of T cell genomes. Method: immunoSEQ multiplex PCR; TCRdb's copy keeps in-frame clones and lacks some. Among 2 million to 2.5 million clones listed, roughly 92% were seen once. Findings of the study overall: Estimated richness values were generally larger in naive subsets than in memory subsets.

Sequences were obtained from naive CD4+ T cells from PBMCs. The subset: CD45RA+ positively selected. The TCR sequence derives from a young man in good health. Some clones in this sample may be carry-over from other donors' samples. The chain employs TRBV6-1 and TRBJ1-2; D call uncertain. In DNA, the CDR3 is TGTGCCAGCAGTGAAGAATTGGTCCCCTATGGCTACACCTTC. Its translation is CASSEELVPYGYTF.